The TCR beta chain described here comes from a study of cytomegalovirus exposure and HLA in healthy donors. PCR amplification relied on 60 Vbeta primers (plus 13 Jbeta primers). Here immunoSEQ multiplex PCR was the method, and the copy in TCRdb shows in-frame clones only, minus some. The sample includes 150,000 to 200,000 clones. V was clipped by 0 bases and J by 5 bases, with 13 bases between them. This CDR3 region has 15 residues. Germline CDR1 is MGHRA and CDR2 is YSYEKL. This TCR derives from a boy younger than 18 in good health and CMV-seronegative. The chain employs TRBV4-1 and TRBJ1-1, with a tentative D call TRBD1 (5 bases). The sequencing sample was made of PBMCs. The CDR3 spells CASSQDLGGLTEAFF. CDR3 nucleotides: TGCGCCAGCAGCCAAGATCTGGGGGGGTTGACTGAAGCTTTCTTT.